Below, 10 T cell receptor beta chains from the same sample are listed, as sequenced in a study of shared clonotypes between healthy human individuals. The method was immunoSEQ multiplex PCR; TCRdb's version includes in-frame clones alone and lacks a portion of them. The table lists 1.5 million to 1.9 million clones, 98% of them singletons. Sample: naive CD4+ T cells sorted from blood. Indicated subset: CD45RA+ positively selected. Receptors were obtained from a man aged 25-40 years in good health.

This clone came up once. This sequence joins TRBV18 and TRBJ1-1; D is unclear. The CDR3 sequence is 18 residues long. CDR1 and CDR2 from the germline V gene are KGHSH and LQKENI. Deletions cut 3 bases from V and 3 bases from J, with 23 bases between. DNA of the CDR3: TGTGCCAGCTCACCTATTCTTATAACCGCGGGCGGGGACACTGAAGCTTTCTTT. Translating gives CASSPILITAGGDTEAFF.

This sequence joins TRBV29-1 and TRBJ2-7, with D unclear. CDR1 is SQVTM and CDR2 is ANQGSEA in the germline V gene. This CDR3 has 12 amino acids. The germline V and J ends were trimmed by 4 bases and 2 bases, with 9 bases remaining between them. The CDR3: CSVGSPPYEQYF. DNA for the CDR3: TGCAGCGTTGGTTCCCCTCCCTACGAGCAGTACTTC.

This sequence joins TRBV18 and TRBJ2-7; D unresolved. The germline V and J ends were trimmed by 3 bases and 3 bases, with 3 bases remaining between them. The CDR3 contains 11 residues. Germline V gene lookup returns CDR1 KGHSH and CDR2 LQKENI. The CDR3 sequence is CASSPFYEQYF. CDR3 coding DNA: TGTGCCAGCTCACCCTTCTACGAGCAGTACTTC.

About this clone: This specimen includes other DNA sequences encoding the same CDR3. This sequence joins TRBV9 and TRBJ2-7; D is possibly TRBD1 (6 bases). Germline CDR1 SGDLS, CDR2 YYNGEE. This CDR3 has 14 residues. V gave up 0 bases and J gave up 1 base, with 8 bases separating them. The CDR3 nucleotides are TGTGCCAGCAGCGTAGCAGACAGGTCCTACGAGCAGTACTTC. It yields the protein CASSVADRSYEQYF.

This clone was seen only once. This chain connects TRBV18 to TRBJ2-7, with D tentatively TRBD1 (6 bases). The CDR3 totals 14 residues. The germline CDR1 and CDR2 sequences are KGHSH and LQKENI. Deletions cut 3 bases from V and 5 bases from J, with 14 bases between. CDR3 region: CASSPPQGSNEQYF. The CDR3 nucleotides are TGTGCCAGCTCACCTCCACAGGGTTCGAACGAGCAGTACTTC.

V is TRBV10-1 and J is TRBJ1-5, with D maybe TRBD1 (6 bases). The CDR3 sequence is 13 residues long. V was cut by 9 bases and J by 7 bases, with 16 bases left in between. CDR1 is WNHNN and CDR2 is SYGVQD in the germline V gene (reference sequence). CDR3 nucleotide sequence: TGCGCCAGAAAGGGGGGGAGGGGACAGCCCCAGCATTTT. Protein product: CARKGGRGQPQHF.

J is TRBJ2-7 and V is TRBV13; a possible D gene is TRBD2 (6 bases). CDR3 length: 14 amino acids. Looked up from germline, CDR1 is PRHDT and CDR2 is FYEKMQ (reference sequence). V lost 5 bases and J lost 6, with 17 bases in between. CDR3 bases: TGTGCCAGCAGCCCCGGGCGGGAAGGAGGCGAGCAGTACTTC. Encoded protein: CASSPGREGGEQYF.

The chain carries TRBV5-1 and TRBJ1-4; D uncertain. The V end lost 0 bases, the J end lost 6 bases, and 9 bases lay between the germline ends. The CDR3 is made up of 14 amino acids. Germline assignment: CDR1 SGHRS and CDR2 YFSETQ. The CDR3 reads CASSLDSSDEKLFF. The CDR3 DNA follows: TGCGCCAGCAGCTTGGATTCAAGTGATGAAAAACTGTTTTTT.

The chain links TRBV7-8 to TRBJ1-1, with D perhaps matching TRBD1 (6 bases). Germline V lookup: CDR1 SGHVS, CDR2 FQNEAQ. The V and J ends lost 6 bases and 3 bases respectively, with 14 bases between them. There are 14 residues in the CDR3. CDR3 bases: TGTGCCAGCAGGGAAAGTGGGGGGCACACTGAAGCTTTCTTT. It is translated as CASRESGGHTEAFF.

This rearrangement joins TRBV2 to TRBJ2-7, with D perhaps TRBD1 (6 bases). CDR1 is SNHLY and CDR2 is FYNNEI in the germline V gene. The CDR3 length is 12 residues. The germline V and J ends were trimmed by 5 bases and 4 bases, with 9 bases remaining between them. In DNA form, the CDR3 reads TGTGCCAGCAGTAGCAGGGGTTACGAGCAGTACTTC. Its translation is CASSSRGYEQYF. Supplemented by reference TRBV2 and TRBJ2-7, the full variable domain reads EPEVTQTPSHQVTQMGQEVILRCVPISNHLYFYWYRQILGQKVEFLVSFYNNEISEKSEIFDDQFSVERPDGSNFTLKIRSTKLEDSAMYFCASSSRGYEQYFGPGTRLTVT.